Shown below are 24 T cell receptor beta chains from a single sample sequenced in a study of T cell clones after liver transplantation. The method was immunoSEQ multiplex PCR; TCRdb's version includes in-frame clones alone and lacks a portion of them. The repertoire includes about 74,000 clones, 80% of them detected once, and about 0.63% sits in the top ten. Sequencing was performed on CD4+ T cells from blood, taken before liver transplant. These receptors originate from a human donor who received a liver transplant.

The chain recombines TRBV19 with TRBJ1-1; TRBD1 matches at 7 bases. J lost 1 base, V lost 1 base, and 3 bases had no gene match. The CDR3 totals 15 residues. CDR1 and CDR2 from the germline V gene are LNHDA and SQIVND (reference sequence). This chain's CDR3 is CASSIVWDRNTEAFF. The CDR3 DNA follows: TGTGCCAGTAGTATAGTGTGGGACAGGAACACTGAAGCTTTCTTT.

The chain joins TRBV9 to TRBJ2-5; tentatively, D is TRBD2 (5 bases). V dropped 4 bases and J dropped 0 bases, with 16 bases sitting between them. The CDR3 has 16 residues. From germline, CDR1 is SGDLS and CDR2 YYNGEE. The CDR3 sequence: CASSPTGNAYQETQYF. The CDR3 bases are TGTGCCAGCAGCCCCACCGGGAACGCGTACCAAGAGACCCAGTACTTC.

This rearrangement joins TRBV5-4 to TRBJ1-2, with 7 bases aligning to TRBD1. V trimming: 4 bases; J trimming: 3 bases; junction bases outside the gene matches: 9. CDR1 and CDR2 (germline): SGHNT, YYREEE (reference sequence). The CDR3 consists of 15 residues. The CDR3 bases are TGTGCCAGCAGCCCTCAGGTCGGGACAGACTATGGCTACACCTTC. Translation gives CASSPQVGTDYGYTF.

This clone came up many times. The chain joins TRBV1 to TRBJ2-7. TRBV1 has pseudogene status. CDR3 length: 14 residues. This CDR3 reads CTSSRGGRVDEQYF. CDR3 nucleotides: TGCACCAGCAGCCGTGGGGGAAGGGTGGACGAGCAGTACTTC.

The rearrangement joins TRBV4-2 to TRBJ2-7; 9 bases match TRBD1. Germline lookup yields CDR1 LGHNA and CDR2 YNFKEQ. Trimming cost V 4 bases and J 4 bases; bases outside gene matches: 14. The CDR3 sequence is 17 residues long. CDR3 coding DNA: TGTGCCAGCAGCCGTACAAGGGCCGGGACAGGGCTATACGAGCAGTACTTC. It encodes CASSRTRAGTGLYEQYF.

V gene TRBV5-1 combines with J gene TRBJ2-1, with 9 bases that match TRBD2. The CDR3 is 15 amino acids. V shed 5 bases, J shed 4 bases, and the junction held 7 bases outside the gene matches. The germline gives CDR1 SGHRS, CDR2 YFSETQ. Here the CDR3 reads CASSSGTSPYNEQFF. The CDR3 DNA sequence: TGCGCCAGCAGTTCCGGGACTAGCCCATACAATGAGCAGTTCTTC.

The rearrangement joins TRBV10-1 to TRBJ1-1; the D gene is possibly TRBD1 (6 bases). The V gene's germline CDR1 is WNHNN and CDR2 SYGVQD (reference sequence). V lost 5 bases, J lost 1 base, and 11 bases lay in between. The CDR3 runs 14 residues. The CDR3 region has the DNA TGCGCCAGCAGTCCACTGGGGGCGAACACTGAAGCTTTCTTT. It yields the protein CASSPLGANTEAFF.

CDR3 nucleotide sequence: TGTGCCAGCAGTTTCGGCCGAGGGGGAAACACCATATATTTT. This translates into CASSFGRGGNTIYF. The chain has TRBV28 and TRBJ1-3; no definite D call. Germline V lookup: CDR1 MDHEN, CDR2 SYDVKM. V lost 3 bases to trimming and J lost 4 bases, with 10 bases between them. CDR3 size: 14 residues. Together with reference TRBV28 and TRBJ1-3, the CDR3 gives the full variable domain: DVKVTQSSRYLVKRTGEKVFLECVQDMDHENMFWYRQDPGLGLRLIYFSYDVKMKEKGDIPEGYSVSREKKERFSLILESASTNQTSMYLCASSFGRGGNTIYFGEGSWLTVV.

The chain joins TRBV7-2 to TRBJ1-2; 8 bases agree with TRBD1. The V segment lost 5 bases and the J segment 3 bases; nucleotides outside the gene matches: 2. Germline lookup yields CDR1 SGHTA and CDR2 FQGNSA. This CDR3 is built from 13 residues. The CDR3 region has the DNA TGTGCCAGCAGCGTGGACAGGGACTATGGCTACACCTTC. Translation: CASSVDRDYGYTF.

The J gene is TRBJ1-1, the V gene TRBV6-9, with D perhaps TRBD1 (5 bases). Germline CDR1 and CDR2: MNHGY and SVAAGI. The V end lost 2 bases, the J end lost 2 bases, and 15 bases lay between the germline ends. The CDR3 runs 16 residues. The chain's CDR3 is CASSYGGVKGNTEAFF. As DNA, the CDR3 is TGTGCCAGCAGTTATGGGGGGGTCAAAGGCAACACTGAAGCTTTCTTT.

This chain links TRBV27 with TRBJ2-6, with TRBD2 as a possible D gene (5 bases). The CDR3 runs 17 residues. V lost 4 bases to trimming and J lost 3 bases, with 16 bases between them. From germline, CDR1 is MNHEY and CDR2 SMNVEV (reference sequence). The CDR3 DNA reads TGTGCCAGCAGTTCGGACCGGCGGGTCTTTGGGGCCAACGTCCTGACTTTC. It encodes CASSSDRRVFGANVLTF.

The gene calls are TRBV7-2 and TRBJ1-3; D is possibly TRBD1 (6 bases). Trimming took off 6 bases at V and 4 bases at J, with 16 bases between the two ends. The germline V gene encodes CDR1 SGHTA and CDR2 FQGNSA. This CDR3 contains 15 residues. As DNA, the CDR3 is TGTGCCAGCAGGTCTACAGGGCTACCAGGAAACACCATATATTTT. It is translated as CASRSTGLPGNTIYF. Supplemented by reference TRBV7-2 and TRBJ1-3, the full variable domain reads GAGVSQSPSNKVTEKGKDVELRCDPISGHTALYWYRQSLGQGLEFLIYFQGNSAPDKSGLPSDRFSAERTGGSVSTLTIQRTQQEDSAVYLCASRSTGLPGNTIYFGEGSWLTVV.

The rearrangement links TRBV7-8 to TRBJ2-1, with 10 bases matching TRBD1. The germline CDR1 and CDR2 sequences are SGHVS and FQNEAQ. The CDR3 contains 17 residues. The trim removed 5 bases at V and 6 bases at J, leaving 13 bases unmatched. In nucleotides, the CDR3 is TGTGCCAGCAGCGCCCGGGACAGGGGACTTTTACGCAATGAGCAGTTCTTC. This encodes CASSARDRGLLRNEQFF.

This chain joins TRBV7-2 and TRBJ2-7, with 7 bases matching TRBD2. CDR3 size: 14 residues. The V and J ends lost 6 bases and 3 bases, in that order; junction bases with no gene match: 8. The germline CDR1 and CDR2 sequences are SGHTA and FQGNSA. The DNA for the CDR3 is TGTGCCAGCAGGGGCGGGGGACGGTTCTACGAGCAGTACTTC. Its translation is CASRGGGRFYEQYF.

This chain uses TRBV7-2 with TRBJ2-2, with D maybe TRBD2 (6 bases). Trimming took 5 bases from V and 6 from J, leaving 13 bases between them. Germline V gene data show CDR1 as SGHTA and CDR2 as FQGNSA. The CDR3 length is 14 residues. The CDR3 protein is CASSETSIAGELFF. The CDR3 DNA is TGTGCCAGCAGCGAAACTAGCATCGCCGGGGAGCTGTTTTTT.

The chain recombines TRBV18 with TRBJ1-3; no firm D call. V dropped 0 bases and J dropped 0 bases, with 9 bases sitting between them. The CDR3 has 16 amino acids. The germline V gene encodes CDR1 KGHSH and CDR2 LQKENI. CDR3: CASSPPRRTSGNTIYF. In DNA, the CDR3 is TGTGCCAGCTCACCACCGAGAAGGACCTCTGGAAACACCATATATTTT. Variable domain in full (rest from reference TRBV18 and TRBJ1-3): NAGVMQNPRHLVRRRGQEARLRCSPMKGHSHVYWYRQLPEEGLKFMVYLQKENIIDESGMPKERFSAEFPKEGPSILRIQQVVRGDSAAYFCASSPPRRTSGNTIYFGEGSWLTVV.

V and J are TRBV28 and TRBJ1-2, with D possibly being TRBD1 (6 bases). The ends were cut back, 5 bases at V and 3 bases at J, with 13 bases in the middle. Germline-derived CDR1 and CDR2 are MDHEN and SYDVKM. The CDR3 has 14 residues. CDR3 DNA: TGTGCCAGCAGTCCTAACAGGGCCTACTATGGCTACACCTTC. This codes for CASSPNRAYYGYTF.

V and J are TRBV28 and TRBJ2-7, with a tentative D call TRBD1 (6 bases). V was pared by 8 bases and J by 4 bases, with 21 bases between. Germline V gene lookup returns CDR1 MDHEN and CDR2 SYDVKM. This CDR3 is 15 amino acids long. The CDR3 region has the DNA TGTGCCAGCCGTACGTCGACAGGCGGGTCGTACGAGCAGTACTTC. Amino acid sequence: CASRTSTGGSYEQYF.

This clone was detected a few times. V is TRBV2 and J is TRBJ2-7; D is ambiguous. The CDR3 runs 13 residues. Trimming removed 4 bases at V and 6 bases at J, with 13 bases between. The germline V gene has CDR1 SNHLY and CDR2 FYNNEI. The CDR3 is CASSGQQRVEQYF. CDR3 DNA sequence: TGTGCCAGCAGTGGGCAACAACGGGTCGAGCAGTACTTC.

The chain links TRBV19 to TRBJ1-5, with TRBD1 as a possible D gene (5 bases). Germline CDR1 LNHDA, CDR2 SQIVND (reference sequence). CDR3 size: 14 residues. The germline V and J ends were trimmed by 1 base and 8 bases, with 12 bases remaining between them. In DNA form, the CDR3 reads TGTGCCAGTAGTATAGCTGGGGGAGAGGAGCCCCAGCATTTT. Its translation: CASSIAGGEEPQHF.

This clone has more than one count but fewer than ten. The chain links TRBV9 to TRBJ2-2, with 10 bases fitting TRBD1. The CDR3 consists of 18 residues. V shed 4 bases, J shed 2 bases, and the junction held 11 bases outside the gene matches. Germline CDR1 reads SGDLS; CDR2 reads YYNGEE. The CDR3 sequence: CASSPPGTGVINTGELFF. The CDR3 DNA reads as TGTGCCAGCAGCCCACCCGGGACAGGGGTCATAAACACCGGGGAGCTGTTTTTT.

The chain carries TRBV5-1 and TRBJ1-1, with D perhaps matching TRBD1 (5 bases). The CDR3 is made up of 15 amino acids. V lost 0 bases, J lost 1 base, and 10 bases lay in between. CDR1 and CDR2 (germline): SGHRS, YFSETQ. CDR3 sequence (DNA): TGCGCCAGCAGCTTGGCGGGGGATACGAACACTGAAGCTTTCTTT. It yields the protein CASSLAGDTNTEAFF.

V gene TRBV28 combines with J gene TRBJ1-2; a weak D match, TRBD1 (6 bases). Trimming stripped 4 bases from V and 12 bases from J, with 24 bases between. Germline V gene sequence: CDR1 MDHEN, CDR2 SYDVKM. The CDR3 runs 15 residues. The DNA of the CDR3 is TGTGCCAGCAGTTCGGACCGGGACAATCGTAGGCGCCACACCTTC. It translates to CASSSDRDNRRRHTF.

CDR3 sequence: CASSFTSGAYEQYF. The CDR3, as DNA: TGTGCCAGCAGCTTCACTAGCGGGGCCTACGAGCAGTACTTC. V gene TRBV9 combines with J gene TRBJ2-7; 10 bases map to TRBD2. Germline-derived CDR1 and CDR2 are SGDLS and YYNGEE. V shed 4 bases, J shed 2 bases, and the junction held 3 bases outside the gene matches. The CDR3 sequence is 14 residues long.